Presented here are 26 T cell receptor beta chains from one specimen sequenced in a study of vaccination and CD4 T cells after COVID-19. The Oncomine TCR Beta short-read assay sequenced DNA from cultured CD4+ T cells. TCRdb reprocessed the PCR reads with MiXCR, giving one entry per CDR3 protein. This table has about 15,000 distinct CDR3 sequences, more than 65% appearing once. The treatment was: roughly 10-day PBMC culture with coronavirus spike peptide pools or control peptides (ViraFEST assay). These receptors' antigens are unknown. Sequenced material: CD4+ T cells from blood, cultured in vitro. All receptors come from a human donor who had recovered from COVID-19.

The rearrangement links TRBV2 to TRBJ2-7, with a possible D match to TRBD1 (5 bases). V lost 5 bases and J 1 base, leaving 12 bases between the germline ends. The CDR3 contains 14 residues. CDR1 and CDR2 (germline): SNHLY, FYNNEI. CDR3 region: CASSSGSWSYEQYF. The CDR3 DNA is TGTGCCAGCAGTTCAGGGTCATGGTCCTACGAGCAGTACTTC.

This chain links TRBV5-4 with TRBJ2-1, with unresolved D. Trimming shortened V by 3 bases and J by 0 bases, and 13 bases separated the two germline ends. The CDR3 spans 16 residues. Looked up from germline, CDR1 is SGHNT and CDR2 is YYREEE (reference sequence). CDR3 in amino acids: CASSSQAESSYNEQFF. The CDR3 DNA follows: TGTGCCAGCAGCTCCCAGGCGGAAAGCTCCTACAATGAGCAGTTCTTC.

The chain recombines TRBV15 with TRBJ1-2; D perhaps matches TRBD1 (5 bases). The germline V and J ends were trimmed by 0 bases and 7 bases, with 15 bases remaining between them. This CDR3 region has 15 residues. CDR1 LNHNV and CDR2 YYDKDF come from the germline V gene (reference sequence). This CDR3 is CATSRDLGVEGGYTF. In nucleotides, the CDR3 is TGTGCCACCAGCAGAGATCTGGGGGTTGAGGGTGGCTACACCTTC.

CDR3 loop: CSARDTSGRLQETQYF. The CDR3 DNA reads as TGCAGTGCTAGAGACACTAGCGGGAGACTCCAAGAGACCCAGTACTTC. This chain joins TRBV20-1 and TRBJ2-5; 11 bases agree with TRBD2. With V trimmed by 0 bases and J by 1 base, 4 bases remained unmatched. CDR1 and CDR2 from the germline V gene are DFQATT and SNEGSKA (reference sequence). The CDR3 has 16 residues.

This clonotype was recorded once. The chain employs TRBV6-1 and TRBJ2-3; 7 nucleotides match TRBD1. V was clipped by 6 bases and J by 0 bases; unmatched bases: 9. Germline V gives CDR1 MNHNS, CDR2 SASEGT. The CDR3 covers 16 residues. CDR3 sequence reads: CASRPRQGSSTDTQYF. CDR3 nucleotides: TGTGCCAGCAGACCTCGACAGGGCTCTAGCACAGATACGCAGTATTTT.

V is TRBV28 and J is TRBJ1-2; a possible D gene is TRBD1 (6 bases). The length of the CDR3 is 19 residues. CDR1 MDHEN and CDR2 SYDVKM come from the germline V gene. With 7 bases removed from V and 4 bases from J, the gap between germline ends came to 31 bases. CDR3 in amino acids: CASNYPPGTINPGGYGYTF. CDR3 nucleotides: TGTGCCAGCAACTACCCTCCCGGGACAATAAATCCCGGGGGCTATGGCTACACCTTC.

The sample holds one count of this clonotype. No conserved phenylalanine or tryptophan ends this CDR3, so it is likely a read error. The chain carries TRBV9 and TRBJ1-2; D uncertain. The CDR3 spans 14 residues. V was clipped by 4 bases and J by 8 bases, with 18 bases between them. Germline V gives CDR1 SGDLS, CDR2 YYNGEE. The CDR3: CASSLREGPHGYTI. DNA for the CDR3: TGTGCCAGCAGCCTGAGGGAAGGCCCGCACGGCTACACCATC.

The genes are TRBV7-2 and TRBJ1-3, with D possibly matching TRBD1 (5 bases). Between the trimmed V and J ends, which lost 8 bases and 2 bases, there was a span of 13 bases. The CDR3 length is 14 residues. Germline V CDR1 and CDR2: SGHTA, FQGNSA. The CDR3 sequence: CASWDYSAGNTIYF. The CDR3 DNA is TGTGCCAGCTGGGACTACAGCGCTGGAAACACCATATATTTT.

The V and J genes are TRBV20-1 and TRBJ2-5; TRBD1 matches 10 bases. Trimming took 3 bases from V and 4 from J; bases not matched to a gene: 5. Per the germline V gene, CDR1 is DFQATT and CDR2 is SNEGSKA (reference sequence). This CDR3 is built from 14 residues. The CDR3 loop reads CSARRGQGLETQYF. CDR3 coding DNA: TGCAGTGCTAGGAGGGGACAGGGGCTAGAGACCCAGTACTTC.

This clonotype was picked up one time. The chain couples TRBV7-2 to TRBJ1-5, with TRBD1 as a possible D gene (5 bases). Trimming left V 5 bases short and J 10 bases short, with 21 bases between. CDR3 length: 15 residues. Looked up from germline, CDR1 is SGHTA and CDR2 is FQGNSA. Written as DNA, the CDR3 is TGTGCCAGCAGCCCTAGTGGGGGGGGGTTTGAACCCCAGCATTTT. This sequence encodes CASSPSGGGFEPQHF. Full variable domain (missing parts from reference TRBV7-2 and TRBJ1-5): GAGVSQSPSNKVTEKGKDVELRCDPISGHTALYWYRQSLGQGLEFLIYFQGNSAPDKSGLPSDRFSAERTGGSVSTLTIQRTQQEDSAVYLCASSPSGGGFEPQHFGDGTRLSIL.

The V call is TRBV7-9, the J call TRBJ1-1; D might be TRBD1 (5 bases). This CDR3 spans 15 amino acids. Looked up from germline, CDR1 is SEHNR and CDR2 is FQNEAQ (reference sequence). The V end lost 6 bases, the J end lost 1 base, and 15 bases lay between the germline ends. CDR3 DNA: TGTGCCAGCAGTGATATGGGGGGAGGGAACACTGAAGCTTTCTTT. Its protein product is CASSDMGGGNTEAFF.

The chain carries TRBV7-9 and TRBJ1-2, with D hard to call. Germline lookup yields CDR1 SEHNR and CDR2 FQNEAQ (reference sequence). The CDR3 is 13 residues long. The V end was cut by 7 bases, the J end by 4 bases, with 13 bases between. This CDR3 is CASIPGAVYGYTF. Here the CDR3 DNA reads TGTGCCAGCATCCCCGGCGCAGTCTATGGCTACACCTTC.

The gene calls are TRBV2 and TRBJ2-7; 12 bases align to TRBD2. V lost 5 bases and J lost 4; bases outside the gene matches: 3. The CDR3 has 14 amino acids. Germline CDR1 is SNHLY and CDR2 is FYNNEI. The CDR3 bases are TGTGCCAGCAGTAGACTAGCGGGAGAGTACGAGCAGTACTTC. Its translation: CASSRLAGEYEQYF. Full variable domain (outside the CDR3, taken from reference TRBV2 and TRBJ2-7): EPEVTQTPSHQVTQMGQEVILRCVPISNHLYFYWYRQILGQKVEFLVSFYNNEISEKSEIFDDQFSVERPDGSNFTLKIRSTKLEDSAMYFCASSRLAGEYEQYFGPGTRLTVT.

The CDR3 loop is CSASAYSYNEQFF. The DNA for the CDR3 is TGCAGTGCTAGCGCGTACTCCTACAATGAGCAGTTCTTC. The rearrangement uses TRBV20-1 and TRBJ2-1, with D hard to call. CDR3 length equals 13 residues. Germline assignment: CDR1 DFQATT and CDR2 SNEGSKA (reference sequence). Trimming removed 3 bases from V and 0 bases from J, with 6 bases in between.

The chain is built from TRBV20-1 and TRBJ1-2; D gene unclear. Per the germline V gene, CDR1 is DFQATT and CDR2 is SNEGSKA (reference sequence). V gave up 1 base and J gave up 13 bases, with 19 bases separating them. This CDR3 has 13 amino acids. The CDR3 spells CSARVGKAIFATF. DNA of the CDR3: TGCAGTGCTAGAGTTGGGAAGGCTATCTTTGCCACCTTC.

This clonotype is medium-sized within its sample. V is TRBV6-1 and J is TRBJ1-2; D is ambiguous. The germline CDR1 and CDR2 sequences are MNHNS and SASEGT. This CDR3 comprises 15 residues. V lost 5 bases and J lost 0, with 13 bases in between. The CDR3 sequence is CASSPDGVTNYGYTF. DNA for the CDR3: TGTGCCAGCAGTCCGGATGGCGTTACTAACTATGGCTACACCTTC.

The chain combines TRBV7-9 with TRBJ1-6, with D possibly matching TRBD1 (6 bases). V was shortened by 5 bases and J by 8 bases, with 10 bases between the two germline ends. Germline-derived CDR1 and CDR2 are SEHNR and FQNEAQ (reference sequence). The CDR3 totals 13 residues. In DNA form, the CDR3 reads TGTGCCAGCAGCCAGAGGGGGGATTCACCCCTCCACTTT. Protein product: CASSQRGDSPLHF.

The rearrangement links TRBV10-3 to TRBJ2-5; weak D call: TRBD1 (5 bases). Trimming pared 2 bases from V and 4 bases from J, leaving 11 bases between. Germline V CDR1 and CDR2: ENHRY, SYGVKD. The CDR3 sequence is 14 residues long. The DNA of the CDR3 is TGTGCCATCAGTGAGGGACAAGGAGTAGAGACCCAGTACTTC. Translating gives CAISEGQGVETQYF.

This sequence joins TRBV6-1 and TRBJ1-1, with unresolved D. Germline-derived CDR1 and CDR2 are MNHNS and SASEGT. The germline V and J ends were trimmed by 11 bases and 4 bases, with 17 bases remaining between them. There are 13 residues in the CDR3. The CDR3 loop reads CAARRPDFTEAFF. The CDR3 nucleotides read TGTGCCGCGCGACGCCCGGACTTCACTGAAGCTTTCTTT.

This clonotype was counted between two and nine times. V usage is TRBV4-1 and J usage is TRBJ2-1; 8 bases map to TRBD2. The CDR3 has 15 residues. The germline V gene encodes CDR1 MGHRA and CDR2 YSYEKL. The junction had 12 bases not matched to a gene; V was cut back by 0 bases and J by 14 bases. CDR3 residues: CASSQDASGGPKEFF. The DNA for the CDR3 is TGCGCCAGCAGCCAAGACGCATCGGGAGGGCCCAAGGAGTTCTTC.

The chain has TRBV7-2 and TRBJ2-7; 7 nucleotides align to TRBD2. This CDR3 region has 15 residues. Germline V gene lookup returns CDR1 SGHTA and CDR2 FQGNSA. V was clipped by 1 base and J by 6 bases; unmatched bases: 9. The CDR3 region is CASSLVRGRAGEQYF. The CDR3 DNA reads TGTGCCAGCAGCTTAGTTCGAGGGAGGGCGGGCGAGCAGTACTTC.

The DNA of the CDR3 is TGCGCCAGCAGACTAGCGGTTACCAACGAGCAGTACTTC. It codes for CASRLAVTNEQYF. The chain uses TRBV10-2 and TRBJ2-7; 8 bases map to TRBD2. This CDR3 has 13 residues. The germline CDR1 and CDR2 sequences are WSHSY and SAAADI. Germline trimming cut 6 bases from V and 5 bases from J; bases unmatched to any gene: 6.

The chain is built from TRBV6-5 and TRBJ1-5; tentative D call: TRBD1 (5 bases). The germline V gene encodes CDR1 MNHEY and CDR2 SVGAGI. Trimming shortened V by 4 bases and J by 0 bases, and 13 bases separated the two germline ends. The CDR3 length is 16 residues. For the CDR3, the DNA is TGTGCCAGCAGTTGCGGGGCACCATATAGCAATCAGCCCCAGCATTTT. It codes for CASSCGAPYSNQPQHF.

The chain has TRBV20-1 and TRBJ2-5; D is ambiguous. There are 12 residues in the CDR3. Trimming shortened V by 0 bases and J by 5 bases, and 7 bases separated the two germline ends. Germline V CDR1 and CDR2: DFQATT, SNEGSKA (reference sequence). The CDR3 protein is CSARDRVETQYF. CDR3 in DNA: TGCAGTGCTAGAGATAGGGTCGAGACCCAGTACTTC.

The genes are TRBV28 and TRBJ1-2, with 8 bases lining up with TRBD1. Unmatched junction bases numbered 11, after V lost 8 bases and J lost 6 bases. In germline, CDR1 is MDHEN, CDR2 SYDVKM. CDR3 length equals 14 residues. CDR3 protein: CASLIRDRYNGYTF. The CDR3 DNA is TGTGCCAGCTTGATCCGGGACAGGTATAATGGCTACACCTTC.

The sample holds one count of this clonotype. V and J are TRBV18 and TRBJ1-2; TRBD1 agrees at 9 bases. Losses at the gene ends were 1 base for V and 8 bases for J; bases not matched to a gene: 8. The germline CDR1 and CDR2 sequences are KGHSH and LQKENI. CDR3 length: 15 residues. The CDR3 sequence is CASSPRAGQGDGYTF. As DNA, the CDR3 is TGTGCCAGCTCACCACGGGCGGGACAGGGTGACGGCTACACCTTC.